This T cell receptor (beta chain) was documented in a study of shared clonotypes between healthy human individuals. Background on the study: The donor group consisted of a couple of women and a few men, aged 18 to 49.

As defined, naive CD8 cells were CD45RO-negative and positively selected for CCR7, with terminally differentiated effector memory CD45RA+ cells excluded. Trimming took 0 bases from V and 4 from J, leaving 13 bases between them. This CDR3 comprises 15 residues. Libraries were prepared by immunoSEQ multiplex PCR; TCRdb keeps only in-frame clonotypes and omits some of them. The data show millions of clones, 85% to 95% seen once. The specimen was naive CD8+ T cells sorted from blood. The source is a man younger than 30 in good health. The chain couples TRBV23-1 to TRBJ2-7; tentative D call: TRBD1 (5 bases). TRBV23-1 is flagged as an ORF with uncertain function. In DNA, the CDR3 is TGCGCCAGCAGTCAATCAGACAGCCAGCCTTACGAGCAGTACTTC. Protein: CASSQSDSQPYEQYF.